This T cell receptor (beta chain) was profiled in a study of control samples from healthy donors and cancer patients. Trimming took 5 bases from V and 5 from J, leaving 15 bases between them. This CDR3 spans 14 amino acids. Per the germline V gene, CDR1 is SGHVS and CDR2 is FQNEAQ. Some clones are missing from TCRdb's copy, which holds only in-frame ones; the method was immunoSEQ multiplex PCR. The top ten hold over 30% of the sample, which has tens of thousands of clones, around 85% seen once. This receptor was obtained from a man in his 70s with lung cancer. V is TRBV7-8 and J is TRBJ1-1; D not certain. Sequencing was done on a sample of PBMCs. CDR3 DNA sequence: TGTGCCAGCAGCCACGGACGACCACCAACTGAAGCTTTCTTT. Its protein product is CASSHGRPPTEAFF.